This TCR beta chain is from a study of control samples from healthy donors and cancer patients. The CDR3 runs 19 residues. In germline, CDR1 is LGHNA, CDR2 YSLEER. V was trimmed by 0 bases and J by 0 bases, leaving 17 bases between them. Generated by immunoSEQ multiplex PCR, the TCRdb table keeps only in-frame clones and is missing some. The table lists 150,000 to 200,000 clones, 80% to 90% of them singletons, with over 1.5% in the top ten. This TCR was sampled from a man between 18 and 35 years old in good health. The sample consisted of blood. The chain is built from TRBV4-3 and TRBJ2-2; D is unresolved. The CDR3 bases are TGCGCCAGCAGCCAAGATCATTGGAGACGAGATGCGAACACCGGGGAGCTGTTTTTT. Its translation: CASSQDHWRRDANTGELFF.